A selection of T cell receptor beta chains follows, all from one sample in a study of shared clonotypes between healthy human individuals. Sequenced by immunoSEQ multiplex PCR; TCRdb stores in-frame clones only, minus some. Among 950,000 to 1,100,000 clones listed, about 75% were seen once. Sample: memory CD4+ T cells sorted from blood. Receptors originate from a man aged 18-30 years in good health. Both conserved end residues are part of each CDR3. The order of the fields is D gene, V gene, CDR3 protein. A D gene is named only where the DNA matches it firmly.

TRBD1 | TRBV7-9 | CASSLTQGLEDTQYF
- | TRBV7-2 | CASSLAGNEETQYF
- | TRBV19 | CASSDSRPTDTQYF
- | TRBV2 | CASRLRQATEAFF
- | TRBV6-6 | CASSFLVAYNEQFF
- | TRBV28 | CASSLSGTRETQYF
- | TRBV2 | CASSRQAGQPQHF
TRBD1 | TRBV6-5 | CASSLGQDPSNTQYF
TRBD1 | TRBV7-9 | CASRATGVDYGYTF
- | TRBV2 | CASSARAGGGDTQYF
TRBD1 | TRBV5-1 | CASSMTGSSTEAFF
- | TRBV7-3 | CASSSRWTSTDTQYF
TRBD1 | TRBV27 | CASSSWDSSGYEQYF
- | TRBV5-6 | CASSLSNRANSNQPQHF
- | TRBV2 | CASSEGQGWNTEAFF
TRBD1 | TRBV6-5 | CASSYSGTEVQPQHF
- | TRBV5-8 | CASSLGLGKETQYF
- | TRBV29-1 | CSDRMGRMNTEAFF
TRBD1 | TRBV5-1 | CASSLRQGTSTDTQYF
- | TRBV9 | CASSGGALPNTGELFF
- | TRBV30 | CAWRQTPNSGNTIYF
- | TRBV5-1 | CASSDRVNEKLFF
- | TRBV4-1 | CASSPLGFHTEAFF
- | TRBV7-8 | CASSLSRDYGYTF
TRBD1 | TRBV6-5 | CASSYSRTGHSYEQYF
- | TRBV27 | CASSLSTGHTDTQYF
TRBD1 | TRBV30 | CAWCVGQGVTSGANVLTF
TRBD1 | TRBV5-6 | CASSFVDRDFTDTQYF
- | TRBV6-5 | CASRRHPDGGYTF
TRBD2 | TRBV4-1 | CASSRSGTSGGAGGDTQYF
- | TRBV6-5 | CASSLTDLLSGNTIYF
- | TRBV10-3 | CAISGTSSYEQYF
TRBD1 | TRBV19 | CASNLLGQGGSPLHF